The clone carrying this TCR beta chain came up many times. The data derive from a study of CD8 T cells in ankylosing spondylitis. TCRdb called the 5' RACE reads again in MiXCR, with one record for every CDR3 protein. The sample records around 300,000 distinct CDR3 sequences, 11% being singletons. This CDR3 is built from 15 residues. Germline values: CDR1 ENHRY, CDR2 SYGVKD. V lost 3 bases to trimming and J lost 2 bases; unmatched junction nucleotides: 5. The rearrangement joins TRBV10-3 to TRBJ2-3; 7 positions agree with TRBD2. This receptor was identified in a female donor with ankylosing spondylitis or in good health (not recorded which). The sequenced sample was blood, either unsorted or a sorted T cell fraction (not recorded which). CDR3 protein: CAISDGGTSTDTQYF. For the CDR3, the DNA is TGTGCCATCAGTGACGGGGGGACCTCCACAGATACGCAGTATTTT.